This T cell receptor beta chain was recovered during a study of blood T cell repertoires in COVID-19. Across the whole study: Donors in the United States, Italy and Spain gave samples during acute or convalescent COVID-19. The cDNA or gDNA used as material had been derived from T cells, B-cell-depleted T cells, or PBMCs.

Libraries were prepared by immunoSEQ multiplex PCR; TCRdb keeps only in-frame clonotypes and omits some of them. The sample has 200,000 to 250,000 clones; approximately 81% are singletons. The germline CDR1 and CDR2 sequences are MNHEY and SMNVEV (reference sequence). This CDR3 region has 19 residues. V lost 8 bases to trimming and J lost 2 bases; unmatched junction nucleotides: 13. The source material was peripheral blood. The V gene is TRBV27, the J gene TRBJ2-2; 14 nucleotides line up with TRBD2. This sequence originates from a man aged 50-59 years who had recovered from COVID-19. CDR3 sequence: CASRVKGTSGGSNTGELFF. The CDR3, as DNA: TGTGCCAGCCGGGTTAAAGGGACTAGCGGGGGAAGCAACACCGGGGAGCTGTTTTTT.